A single sample is the source of the 15 T cell receptor beta chains below, sequenced in a study of CD8+ T cells in alopecia areata. Extraction of RNA preceded its reverse transcription into cDNA, which served as the sequencing template. Here immunoSEQ multiplex PCR was the method, and the copy in TCRdb shows in-frame clones only, minus some. Of some 130,000 clones listed, roughly 58% are singletons. The sample was CD4+ T cells sorted from blood, taken at week 0. These receptors all stem from a human donor with alopecia areata.

V usage is TRBV6-5 and J usage is TRBJ2-4; 10 bases agree with TRBD1. The CDR3 is 15 amino acids. J was trimmed by 7 bases and V by 2 bases; bases with no gene match: 5. Germline lookup yields CDR1 MNHEY and CDR2 SVGAGI. The CDR3, as DNA: TGTGCCAGCAGTTACCGGACAGGGGGAAAGAACATTCAGTACTTC. This codes for CASSYRTGGKNIQYF.

V usage is TRBV7-6 and J usage is TRBJ1-4; perhaps TRBD1 as D (5 bases). V lost 1 base and J lost 4, with 19 bases in between. The CDR3 has 18 residues. CDR1 is SGHVS and CDR2 is FNYEAQ in the germline V gene. CDR3 sequence: CASSLDSYGGLGNEKLFF. The CDR3 DNA follows: TGTGCCAGCAGCTTAGACTCTTACGGGGGTCTGGGTAATGAAAAACTGTTTTTT.

This clone has only a few counts. The V gene is TRBV4-1, the J gene TRBJ1-5; the D is unclear. This CDR3 spans 10 amino acids. V lost 7 bases, J lost 7 bases, and 5 bases lay in between. Germline V gives CDR1 MGHRA, CDR2 YSYEKL. The CDR3 loop reads CASNNQPQHF. CDR3 nucleotide sequence: TGCGCCAGCAACAACCAGCCCCAGCATTTT.

This clone was seen a few times. V gene TRBV27 combines with J gene TRBJ1-5, with D perhaps TRBD1 (5 bases). There are 16 residues in the CDR3. Trimming removed 0 bases from V and 0 bases from J, with 9 bases in between. Germline-derived CDR1 and CDR2 are MNHEY and SMNVEV (reference sequence). CDR3 coding DNA: TGTGCCAGCAGTTTATCGGGAGGGGCTAGCAATCAGCCCCAGCATTTT. The encoded protein is CASSLSGGASNQPQHF.

The chain has TRBV12-1 and TRBJ2-2; the table calls TRBD2, which could not be checked here. TRBV12-1 is listed as a pseudogene. The CDR3 loop spans 19 amino acids. CDR3 DNA: TGTGCCAGCAGCCTGAGGGGGCGGCTAGCGGGGCCGAACACCGGGGAGCTGTTTTTT. Translation: CASSLRGRLAGPNTGELFF.

The V call is TRBV6-1, the J call TRBJ2-3, with TRBD1 as a possible D gene (6 bases). This CDR3 spans 13 amino acids. V gave up 5 bases and J gave up 5 bases, with 11 bases separating them. The germline CDR1 and CDR2 sequences are MNHNS and SASEGT. CDR3 amino acids: CASSTQGKDTQYF. In DNA, the CDR3 is TGTGCCAGCAGTACTCAGGGGAAAGATACGCAGTATTTT.

About this clone itself: At one end, the junction sequence differs from germline, possibly due to a read error. This chain links TRBV5-1 with TRBJ1-4; maybe TRBD1 (5 bases). The CDR3 loop spans 15 amino acids. Per germline, CDR1 SGHRS and CDR2 YFSETQ. DNA for the CDR3: TGCGCCAGCAGCCCACGGGCAGGGACTATTGAAAAACTGTTTTTT. Protein product: CASSPRAGTIEKLFF.

V gene TRBV9 combines with J gene TRBJ1-1, with TRBD1 matching over 7 bases. Per the germline V gene, CDR1 is SGDLS and CDR2 is YYNGEE. V shed 0 bases and J 4 bases; nucleotides not matched to a gene: 3. CDR3 length: 14 residues. CDR3: CASSVVPGGTEAFF. CDR3 coding DNA: TGTGCCAGCAGCGTAGTTCCAGGGGGCACTGAAGCTTTCTTT. Full variable domain (outside the CDR3, taken from reference TRBV9 and TRBJ1-1): DSGVTQTPKHLITATGQRVTLRCSPRSGDLSVYWYQQSLDQGLQFLIQYYNGEERAKGNILERFSAQQFPDLHSELNLSSLELGDSALYFCASSVVPGGTEAFFGQGTRLTVV.

The rearrangement uses TRBV7-9 and TRBJ1-1; D gene unclear. Germline V lookup: CDR1 SEHNR, CDR2 FQNEAQ (reference sequence). V lost 6 bases and J lost 5, with 16 bases in between. CDR3 length: 14 amino acids. The CDR3 loop reads CASSETGGRTEAFF. CDR3 nucleotide sequence: TGTGCCAGCAGTGAGACTGGAGGGAGGACTGAAGCTTTCTTT. The full variable domain, rest sourced from reference TRBV7-9 and TRBJ1-1, is DTGVSQNPRHKITKRGQNVTFRCDPISEHNRLYWYRQTLGQGPEFLTYFQNEAQLEKSRLLSDRFSAERPKGSFSTLEIQRTEQGDSAMYLCASSETGGRTEAFFGQGTRLTVV.

The CDR3 region has the DNA TGCGCCAGCAGCTTTGGGGACGGCTCTGGAAACACCATATATTTT. Amino acid sequence: CASSFGDGSGNTIYF. The rearrangement joins TRBV5-1 to TRBJ1-3, with a possible D match to TRBD1 (5 bases). The CDR3 is 15 amino acids. The V and J ends lost 2 bases and 0 bases respectively, with 9 bases between them. Germline V CDR1 and CDR2: SGHRS, YFSETQ.

The J gene is TRBJ2-1, the V gene TRBV28, with D possibly being TRBD1 (6 bases). This CDR3 is built from 15 residues. Germline lookup yields CDR1 MDHEN and CDR2 SYDVKM. The germline V and J ends were trimmed by 3 bases and 7 bases, with 16 bases remaining between them. In DNA, the CDR3 is TGTGCCAGCAGTTTTGTACAGGGAAATAGGAATGAGCAGTTCTTC. Translation gives CASSFVQGNRNEQFF.

The chain uses TRBV4-1 and TRBJ1-4; 9 bases agree with TRBD1. Trimming cost V 0 bases and J 4 bases; bases outside gene matches: 12. CDR1 is MGHRA and CDR2 is YSYEKL in the germline V gene. This CDR3 spans 19 amino acids. CDR3 protein: CASSQEVHTGGIGNEKLFF. CDR3 nucleotide sequence: TGCGCCAGCAGCCAAGAAGTGCACACAGGGGGCATCGGTAATGAAAAACTGTTTTTT.

The chain combines TRBV5-6 with TRBJ1-1, with D possibly being TRBD1 (6 bases). V lost 1 base and J 4 bases, leaving 11 bases between the germline ends. Germline V lookup: CDR1 SGHDT, CDR2 YYEEEE. The CDR3 consists of 14 residues. This CDR3 reads CASSLTRGATEAFF. CDR3 DNA: TGTGCCAGCAGCTTGACCAGGGGCGCCACTGAAGCTTTCTTT.

The gene calls are TRBV5-1 and TRBJ2-7, with D perhaps matching TRBD1 (6 bases). V gave up 7 bases and J gave up 3 bases, with 14 bases separating them. Germline CDR1 is SGHRS and CDR2 is YFSETQ. The CDR3 runs 13 residues. This CDR3 reads CASARTVNYEQYF. In DNA form, the CDR3 reads TGCGCCAGCGCCCGGACAGTGAACTACGAGCAGTACTTC.

This clone appeared a few times. The gene calls are TRBV5-1 and TRBJ2-7; 7 bases are shared with TRBD1. V was pared by 0 bases and J by 5 bases, with 5 bases of the junction left unmatched. Per germline, CDR1 SGHRS and CDR2 YFSETQ. CDR3 size: 14 residues. The CDR3 region is CASSLGQGRDEQYF. The CDR3 nucleotides are TGCGCCAGCAGCTTGGGACAGGGTCGGGACGAGCAGTACTTC.